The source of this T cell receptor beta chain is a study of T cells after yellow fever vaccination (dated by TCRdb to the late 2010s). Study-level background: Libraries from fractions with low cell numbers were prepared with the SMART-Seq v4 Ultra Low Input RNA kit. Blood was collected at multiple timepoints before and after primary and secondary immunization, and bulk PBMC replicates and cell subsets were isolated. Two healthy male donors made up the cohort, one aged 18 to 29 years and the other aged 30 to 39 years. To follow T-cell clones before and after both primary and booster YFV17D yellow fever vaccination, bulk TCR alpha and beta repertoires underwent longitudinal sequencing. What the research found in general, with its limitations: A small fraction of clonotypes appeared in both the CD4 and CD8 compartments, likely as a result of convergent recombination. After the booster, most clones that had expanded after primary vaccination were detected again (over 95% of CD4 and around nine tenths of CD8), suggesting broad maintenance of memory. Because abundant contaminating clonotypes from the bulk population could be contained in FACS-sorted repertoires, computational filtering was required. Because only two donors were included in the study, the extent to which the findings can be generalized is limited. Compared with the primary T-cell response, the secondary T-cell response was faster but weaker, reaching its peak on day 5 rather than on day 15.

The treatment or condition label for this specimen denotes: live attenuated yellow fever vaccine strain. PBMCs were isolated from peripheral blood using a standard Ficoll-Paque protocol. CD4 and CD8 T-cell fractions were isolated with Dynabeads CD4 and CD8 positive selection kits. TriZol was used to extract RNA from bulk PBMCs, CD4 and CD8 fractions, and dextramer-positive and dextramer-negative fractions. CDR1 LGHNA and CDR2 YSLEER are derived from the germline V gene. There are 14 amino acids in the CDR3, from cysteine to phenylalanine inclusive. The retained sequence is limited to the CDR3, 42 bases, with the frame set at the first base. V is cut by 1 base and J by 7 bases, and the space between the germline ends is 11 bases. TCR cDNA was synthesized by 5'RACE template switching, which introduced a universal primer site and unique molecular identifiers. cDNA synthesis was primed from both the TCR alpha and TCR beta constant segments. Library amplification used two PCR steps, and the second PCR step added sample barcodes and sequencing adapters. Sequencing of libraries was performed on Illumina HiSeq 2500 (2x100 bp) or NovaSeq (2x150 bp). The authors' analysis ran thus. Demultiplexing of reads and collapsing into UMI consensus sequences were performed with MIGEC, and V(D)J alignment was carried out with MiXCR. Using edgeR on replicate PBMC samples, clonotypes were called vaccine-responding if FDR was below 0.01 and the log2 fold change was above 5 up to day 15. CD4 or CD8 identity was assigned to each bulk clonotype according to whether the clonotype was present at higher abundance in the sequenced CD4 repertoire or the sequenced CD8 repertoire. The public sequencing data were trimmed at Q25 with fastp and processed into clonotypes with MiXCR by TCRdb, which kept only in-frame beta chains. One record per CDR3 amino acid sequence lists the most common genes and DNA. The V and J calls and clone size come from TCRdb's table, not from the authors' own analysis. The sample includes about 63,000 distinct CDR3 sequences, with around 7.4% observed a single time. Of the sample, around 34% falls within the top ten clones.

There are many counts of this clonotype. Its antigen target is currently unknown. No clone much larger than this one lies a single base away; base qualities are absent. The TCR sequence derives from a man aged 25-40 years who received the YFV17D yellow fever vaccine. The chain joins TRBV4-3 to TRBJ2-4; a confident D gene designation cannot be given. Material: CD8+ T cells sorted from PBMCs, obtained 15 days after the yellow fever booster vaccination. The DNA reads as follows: TGCGCCAGCAGCCAAGTGTCTAGAAGTAACATTCAGTACTTC. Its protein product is CASSQVSRSNIQYF.